The rows below give T cell receptor beta chains drawn from one sample of a study of early T cells in non-severe SARS-CoV-2 infection. Each CDR3 protein is one row after TCRdb ran MiXCR on the 5' RACE reads. The sample carries 55,000 to 75,000 distinct CDR3 sequences, 12% recorded once. Sequencing input: whole blood. All receptors come from an adult who was a healthcare worker with PCR-confirmed SARS-CoV-2 infection or an uninfected control (not recorded which). The CDR3 runs from the conserved cysteine through the conserved F or W. The D gene is left open where the match is weak. The size entry is marked missing in some rows and otherwise reads once, few, many or a size class.

V: TRBV24-1; size: many; D: NA; J: TRBJ2-3; DNA: TGTGCCACCAGTGATTTGCAGACGGGGCATACCGATACGCAGTATTTT; CDR3: CATSDLQTGHTDTQYF
V: TRBV12-3/TRBV12-4; size: many; D: TRBD2; J: TRBJ2-5; DNA: TGTGCCACCCAGAGAGGAGCGGGGGGACAAGAGACCCAGTACTTC; CDR3: CATQRGAGGQETQYF
V: TRBV6-1; size: many; D: NA; J: TRBJ2-1; DNA: TGTGCCAGTATAGGGGGCTACAATGAGCAGTTCTTC; CDR3: CASIGGYNEQFF
V: TRBV7-2; size: many; D: NA; J: TRBJ1-3; DNA: TGTGCCAGCAGCCGTTACTCTGGAAACACCATATATTTT; CDR3: CASSRYSGNTIYF
V: TRBV27; size: NA; D: NA; J: TRBJ1-2; DNA: TGTGCCAGCAGCCCGACAGGCACTCCTAACTATGGCTACACCTTC; CDR3: CASSPTGTPNYGYTF
V: TRBV5-4; size: many; D: TRBD2; J: TRBJ2-1; DNA: TGTGCCAGCAGCTGGGGACTAGCGGGAGAACGTGATGAGCAGTTCTTC; CDR3: CASSWGLAGERDEQFF
V: TRBV28; size: many; D: NA; J: TRBJ1-2; DNA: TGTGCCAGCAGTTTACCGCTCGCCGGGACGTACCTTAAGGCCTTGGGCTACACCTTC; CDR3: CASSLPLAGTYLKALGYTF
V: TRBV20-1; size: few; D: NA; J: TRBJ2-5; DNA: TGCAGTGCTACGCCACAGGGCCGGGAGACCCAGTACTTC; CDR3: CSATPQGRETQYF
V: TRBV10-3; size: few; D: NA; J: TRBJ2-1; DNA: TGTGCCATCAGTACCGGGACTTCCCACAATGAGCAGTTCTTC; CDR3: CAISTGTSHNEQFF
V: TRBV20-1; size: many; D: TRBD2; J: TRBJ2-3; DNA: TGCAGTGCTAGAAAGACTAGCGGCCTGAGCACAGATACGCAGTATTTT; CDR3: CSARKTSGLSTDTQYF
V: TRBV29-1; size: many; D: TRBD2; J: TRBJ2-1; DNA: TGCAGCGTCGATTCACCGGGACTAGGACTCAATGAGCAGTTCTTC; CDR3: CSVDSPGLGLNEQFF
V: TRBV24-1; size: few; D: NA; J: TRBJ2-2; DNA: TGTGCCACCAGGGGGTACGCTGGTACCGGGGAGCTGTTTTTT; CDR3: CATRGYAGTGELFF
V: TRBV21-1; size: few; D: NA; J: TRBJ2-4; DNA: TGTGCCAGCTATCCCAGGGGGTCAGAAAACATTCAGTACTTC; CDR3: CASYPRGSENIQYF
V: TRBV7-2; size: NA; D: NA; J: TRBJ2-5; DNA: TGTGCCAGCAGCTTTCTAGGTGGCGAGGGAGAGACCCAGTACTTC; CDR3: CASSFLGGEGETQYF
V: TRBV28; size: NA; D: NA; J: TRBJ1-2; DNA: TGTGCCAGCAGTTCTCAGGGTCCACAGGTGGGGGGCTACACCTTC; CDR3: CASSSQGPQVGGYTF
V: TRBV6-1; size: few; D: TRBD1; J: TRBJ1-6; DNA: TGTGCCAGCAGTGCGGACAGGGACTATAATTCACCCCTCCACTTT; CDR3: CASSADRDYNSPLHF
V: TRBV19; size: few; D: NA; J: TRBJ1-5; DNA: TGTGCCAGTAGTATAGAGACAGAAAGCAATCAGCCCCAGCATTTT; CDR3: CASSIETESNQPQHF
V: TRBV27; size: NA; D: NA; J: TRBJ2-3; DNA: TGTGCCAGCAGAATCGGGGGCTTCGACACAGATACGCAGTATTTT; CDR3: CASRIGGFDTDTQYF
V: TRBV6-1; size: NA; D: TRBD1; J: TRBJ1-6; DNA: TGTGCCAGCAGGGCCAGGACAGGGGATGCACCCCTCCACTTT; CDR3: CASRARTGDAPLHF
V: TRBV30; size: few; D: NA; J: TRBJ2-3; DNA: TGTGCCTGGACCGTCCCCGGGCCCCTTCCTTTTACAGATACGCAGTATTTT; CDR3: CAWTVPGPLPFTDTQYF
V: TRBV7-7; size: few; D: NA; J: TRBJ2-5; DNA: TGTGCCAGCAGCCCCCTGGGAAGCGGAGTAGGAGAGACCCAGTACTTC; CDR3: CASSPLGSGVGETQYF
V: TRBV5-4; size: many; D: NA; J: TRBJ1-3; DNA: TGTGCCAGCAGCTTAGGCCTTACCTCTGGAAACACCATATATTTT; CDR3: CASSLGLTSGNTIYF
V: TRBV7-9; size: NA; D: TRBD1; J: TRBJ1-1; DNA: TGTGCCAGCAGCTTAGCACAAGGGGGCGCTGAAGCTTTCTTT; CDR3: CASSLAQGGAEAFF
V: TRBV9; size: few; D: TRBD1; J: TRBJ1-6; DNA: TGTGCCAGCAGCGCGGGACAGGGGGCTAATTCACCCCTCCACTTT; CDR3: CASSAGQGANSPLHF
V: TRBV20-1; size: many; D: NA; J: TRBJ1-2; DNA: TGCAGTGTTTCTTCCATGGGACAATTCTCCGCTGGCTACACCTTC; CDR3: CSVSSMGQFSAGYTF
V: TRBV10-1; size: many; D: TRBD1; J: TRBJ2-7; DNA: TGCGCCAGCAGTGAGTTTCCAACGTCCCCGGGACAGGGATCTAACGAGCAGTACTTC; CDR3: CASSEFPTSPGQGSNEQYF
V: TRBV5-1; size: NA; D: TRBD1; J: TRBJ1-1; DNA: TGCGCCAGCAGCACAGACAGGGGTGGTGGCACTGAAGCTTTCTTT; CDR3: CASSTDRGGGTEAFF
V: TRBV11-2; size: NA; D: TRBD1; J: TRBJ2-7; DNA: TGTGCCAGCAGCTTTTGGACAGGGTTATACTTC; CDR3: CASSFWTGLYF
V: TRBV14; size: NA; D: NA; J: TRBJ1-5; DNA: TGTGCCAGCAGCCAAACGGGACAGCCCCAGCATTTT; CDR3: CASSQTGQPQHF
V: TRBV3-1; size: few; D: NA; J: TRBJ1-4; DNA: TGTGCCAGCAGCCAAGATGGTGGAGTAAAACTGTTTTTT; CDR3: CASSQDGGVKLFF
V: TRBV7-6; size: few; D: TRBD2; J: TRBJ2-7; DNA: TGTGCCAGCAGCTTAGCACCGGGGCTTATGACTAGCGGGAAATACGAGCAGTACTTC; CDR3: CASSLAPGLMTSGKYEQYF
V: TRBV20-1; size: NA; D: NA; J: TRBJ2-3; DNA: TGCAGCACCGGGACCTTTAGTTCTAGCACAGATACGCAGTATTTT; CDR3: CSTGTFSSSTDTQYF
V: TRBV20-1; size: few; D: TRBD2; J: TRBJ2-7; DNA: TGCAGTCATGGGACTAGCGGCGAGCAGTACTTC; CDR3: CSHGTSGEQYF
V: TRBV6-6; size: NA; D: TRBD1; J: TRBJ1-5; DNA: TGTGCCAGCAGCAAACATAGGGACAGGGGAGGACAGCCCCAGCATTTT; CDR3: CASSKHRDRGGQPQHF
V: TRBV7-7; size: NA; D: TRBD2; J: TRBJ2-1; DNA: TGTGCCAGCAGCCCCCTCGGACTAGCGGACTACAATGAGCAGTTCTTC; CDR3: CASSPLGLADYNEQFF
V: TRBV20-1; size: many; D: TRBD2; J: TRBJ2-3; DNA: TGCAGTGCCCACGGGGGGGGAGGCAACACAGATACGCAGTATTTT; CDR3: CSAHGGGGNTDTQYF
V: TRBV28; size: few; D: TRBD1; J: TRBJ2-3; DNA: TGTGCCAGCAGTCGACAGGGGGCGGTTACCACAGATACGCAGTATTTT; CDR3: CASSRQGAVTTDTQYF
V: TRBV9; size: many; D: NA; J: TRBJ2-1; DNA: TGTGCCAGCAGCGTAGGCCAGGGCAATGAGCAGTTCTTC; CDR3: CASSVGQGNEQFF
V: TRBV7-9; size: NA; D: NA; J: TRBJ1-1; DNA: TGTGCCAGCAGACCCCAGGGGAACACTGAAGCTTTCTTT; CDR3: CASRPQGNTEAFF
V: TRBV11-2; size: NA; D: NA; J: TRBJ2-1; DNA: TGTGCCAGCAGCTTAAACAGCGGTGAGCAGTTCTTC; CDR3: CASSLNSGEQFF
V: TRBV29-1; size: many; D: NA; J: TRBJ1-2; DNA: TGCAGCGCAGGGGAAAGGGGCTACACCTTC; CDR3: CSAGERGYTF
V: TRBV7-2; size: many; D: NA; J: TRBJ2-3; DNA: TGTGCCAGCAGCTCGCGGTGGGAGACTGGCACAGATACGCAGTATTTT; CDR3: CASSSRWETGTDTQYF
V: TRBV20-1; size: few; D: NA; J: TRBJ1-6; DNA: TGCAGTGCTAGAAGTGGCGAGGGCCCATGGAATTCACCCCTCCACTTT; CDR3: CSARSGEGPWNSPLHF
V: TRBV28; size: NA; D: NA; J: TRBJ2-5; DNA: TGTGCCAGCAGTTTATTTCAGACAGAGACCCAGTACTTC; CDR3: CASSLFQTETQYF
V: TRBV3-1; size: few; D: NA; J: TRBJ2-2; DNA: TGTGCCAGCAGCCCCAGGAGGGTTACCGGGGAGCTGTTTTTT; CDR3: CASSPRRVTGELFF
V: TRBV28; size: many; D: TRBD2; J: TRBJ2-7; DNA: TGTGCCAGCATCGATAGCGGGAGAGGCTACGAGCAGTACTTC; CDR3: CASIDSGRGYEQYF
V: TRBV12-3/TRBV12-4; size: NA; D: TRBD1; J: TRBJ1-5; DNA: TGTGCCAGCAGCAGGGACAGATCCAATCAGCCCCAGCATTTT; CDR3: CASSRDRSNQPQHF
V: TRBV12-3/TRBV12-4; size: few; D: NA; J: TRBJ2-7; DNA: TGTGCCAGCAGTTTTCAGAGGGGTGTGGACGAGCAGTACTTC; CDR3: CASSFQRGVDEQYF
V: TRBV5-4; size: few; D: NA; J: TRBJ2-1; DNA: TGTGCCAGCAGCTTGGAAGGGGATGAGCAGTTCTTC; CDR3: CASSLEGDEQFF
V: TRBV7-2; size: few; D: NA; J: TRBJ2-7; DNA: TGTGCCAGCAGCTTAGACAGGCAGGGGCCCTACGAGCAGTACTTC; CDR3: CASSLDRQGPYEQYF